Each of the 21 T cell receptor beta chains below was sequenced from the same sample in a study of memory B cells and T cells in multiple sclerosis. Their antigens are not known. Clones were sequenced by immunoSEQ multiplex PCR, and TCRdb holds only the in-frame ones, with some missing. The repertoire holds about 32,000 clones, with approximately 85% as singletons. CFSE-dim autoproliferating and CFSE-high non-proliferating T cells from unstimulated culture were sequenced separately. Pooled replicate wells came from approximately 5x10^7 CFSE-labeled PBMCs cultured approximately 7 days without stimulus. Sample: PBMCs from blood kept in culture. These receptors were obtained from a human donor with multiple sclerosis.

CDR3 DNA sequence: TGTGCCAGCAGCCAACTGCGGTCGGTCAATCAGCCCCAGCATTTT. Translated, it gives CASSQLRSVNQPQHF. This sequence joins TRBV4-2 and TRBJ1-5; D gene unclear. V was trimmed by 2 bases and J by 3 bases, leaving 11 bases between them. The germline gives CDR1 LGHNA, CDR2 YNFKEQ. The length of the CDR3 is 15 residues.

This chain connects TRBV6-1 to TRBJ2-7; D is undetermined. Trimming pared 1 base from V and 6 bases from J, leaving 13 bases between. CDR1 and CDR2 (germline): MNHNS, SASEGT. The length of the CDR3 is 14 residues. The CDR3 is CASSEGDWGGEQYF. In DNA form, the CDR3 reads TGTGCCAGCAGTGAAGGGGATTGGGGTGGCGAGCAGTACTTC.

The CDR3 is CSVADRAGNTIYF. The DNA for the CDR3 is TGCAGCGTGGCGGACAGGGCTGGAAACACCATATATTTT. The gene calls are TRBV29-1 and TRBJ1-3, with 8 bases matching TRBD1. The junction had 3 bases not matched to a gene; V was cut back by 6 bases and J by 2 bases. CDR1 and CDR2 from the germline V gene are SQVTM and ANQGSEA. The CDR3 is 13 amino acids.

There are a few counts of this clone. The V gene is TRBV18, the J gene TRBJ1-4, with D perhaps TRBD1 (5 bases). V was cut by 2 bases and J by 8 bases, with 21 bases left in between. Germline CDR1 is KGHSH and CDR2 is LQKENI. The CDR3 runs to 17 residues. The CDR3 loop is CASSPANLGPGGEKLFF. In DNA form, the CDR3 reads TGTGCCAGCTCACCAGCTAATTTGGGGCCCGGAGGCGAAAAACTGTTTTTT.

The chain uses TRBV5-1 and TRBJ2-1; 14 nucleotides match TRBD2. CDR3 size: 17 residues. Unmatched junction bases numbered 7, after V lost 4 bases and J lost 4 bases. Germline CDR1 and CDR2: SGHRS and YFSETQ. As DNA, the CDR3 is TGCGCCAGCAGCACCGGACTAGCGGGAGGACCTTACAATGAGCAGTTCTTC. It codes for CASSTGLAGGPYNEQFF.

This clone occurred a few times. The gene calls are TRBV21-1 and TRBJ2-7. TRBV21-1 is shown as a pseudogene. This CDR3 has 15 amino acids. The CDR3 DNA is TGTGCCAGCAGCAATTCGGTTAATAGGGACTACGAGCAGTACTTC. Translated, it gives CASSNSVNRDYEQYF.

In its sample, this clone was seen once. The chain links TRBV10-2 to TRBJ2-7; TRBD2 agrees at 8 bases. The CDR3 contains 14 residues. The V segment lost 6 bases and the J segment 1 base; nucleotides outside the gene matches: 5. The germline V gene encodes CDR1 WSHSY and CDR2 SAAADI. The CDR3 region is CASSVSGSSYEQYF. In nucleotides, the CDR3 is TGCGCCAGCAGCGTAAGCGGGAGTTCCTACGAGCAGTACTTC.

The V gene is TRBV6-6, the J gene TRBJ1-1; D is possibly TRBD1 (6 bases). V lost 2 bases, J lost 1 base, and 14 bases lay in between. The CDR3 sequence is 16 residues long. Per germline, CDR1 MNHNY and CDR2 SVGAGI (reference sequence). The CDR3 here is CASSYHPSTGNTEAFF. The CDR3 bases are TGTGCCAGCAGTTACCACCCGTCGACAGGGAACACTGAAGCTTTCTTT.

The table lists this clone with a few counts. CDR3 protein: CASSLDRGTYGYTF. CDR3 bases: TGTGCCAGCAGCTTAGACAGGGGAACCTATGGCTACACCTTC. The chain recombines TRBV5-4 with TRBJ1-2; TRBD1 matches at 8 bases. The CDR3 loop spans 14 amino acids. J was trimmed by 4 bases and V by 2 bases; bases with no gene match: 4. The germline gives CDR1 SGHNT, CDR2 YYREEE (reference sequence).

The chain has TRBV18 and TRBJ1-6, with no clear D. With 3 bases removed from V and 7 bases from J, the gap between germline ends came to 13 bases. The CDR3 totals 15 residues. Germline-derived CDR1 and CDR2 are KGHSH and LQKENI. CDR3 coding DNA: TGTGCCAGCTCACCGCTAGGTGAGCACAATTCACCCCTCCACTTT. Protein sequence: CASSPLGEHNSPLHF.

The chain combines TRBV5-1 with TRBJ1-5, with 9 bases identical to TRBD1. This CDR3 region has 15 residues. The germline V gene encodes CDR1 SGHRS and CDR2 YFSETQ. V was pared by 0 bases and J by 6 bases, with 4 bases of the junction left unmatched. CDR3 in amino acids: CASSLDRGQSQPQHF. CDR3 in DNA: TGCGCCAGCAGCTTGGACAGGGGGCAAAGTCAGCCCCAGCATTTT. The entire variable domain, with the rest obtained from reference TRBV5-1 and TRBJ1-5, is as follows: KAGVTQTPRYLIKTRGQQVTLSCSPISGHRSVSWYQQTPGQGLQFLFEYFSETQRNKGNFPGRFSGRQFSNSRSEMNVSTLELGDSALYLCASSLDRGQSQPQHFGDGTRLSIL.

The rearrangement joins TRBV5-1 to TRBJ2-1; 10 bases line up with TRBD2. V gave up 3 bases and J gave up 0 bases; unmatched junction bases: 15. Looked up from germline, CDR1 is SGHRS and CDR2 is YFSETQ. The CDR3 has 20 residues. The CDR3 is CASSWSGTSATASSYNEQFF. The CDR3 nucleotides are TGCGCCAGCAGCTGGTCCGGGACTAGCGCAACCGCGAGCTCCTACAATGAGCAGTTCTTC.

The chain recombines TRBV28 with TRBJ2-1; 9 nucleotides match TRBD2. The CDR3 has 19 residues. V lost 7 bases to trimming and J lost 0 bases; unmatched junction nucleotides: 16. CDR1 and CDR2 from the germline V gene are MDHEN and SYDVKM. CDR3 residues: CASTTTGTSSLGSYNEQFF. The CDR3 bases are TGTGCCAGCACCACGACGGGGACTAGCTCCTTAGGCTCCTACAATGAGCAGTTCTTC.

CDR3 region: CASSSGPELFF. The CDR3 DNA sequence: TGTGCCAGCAGCTCCGGTCCGGAGCTGTTTTTT. The chain couples TRBV7-9 to TRBJ2-2; D uncertain. The V gene lost 4 bases and the J gene lost 10 bases, with 7 bases spanning the gap. This CDR3 region has 11 residues. From germline, CDR1 is SEHNR and CDR2 FQNEAQ (reference sequence).

In its sample, this clone was seen once. The rearrangement links TRBV28 to TRBJ1-5; D is possibly TRBD1 (5 bases). V was clipped by 6 bases and J by 4 bases, with 16 bases between them. Germline V gene lookup returns CDR1 MDHEN and CDR2 SYDVKM. The CDR3 is made up of 15 amino acids. This CDR3 reads CASSWEGLRNQPQHF. DNA for the CDR3: TGTGCCAGCAGCTGGGAGGGACTTCGTAATCAGCCCCAGCATTTT.

The chain links TRBV18 to TRBJ2-7; 11 bases are a match to TRBD1. This CDR3 contains 13 residues. Germline assignment: CDR1 KGHSH and CDR2 LQKENI. Trimming at V came to 6 bases and at J to 3 bases, leaving 1 base not matched to a gene. The CDR3 nucleotides read TGTGCCAGCTCCGGGACAGGGGGCTACGAGCAGTACTTC. Residues: CASSGTGGYEQYF. Full variable domain (remainder filled in from reference TRBV18 and TRBJ2-7): NAGVMQNPRHLVRRRGQEARLRCSPMKGHSHVYWYRQLPEEGLKFMVYLQKENIIDESGMPKERFSAEFPKEGPSILRIQQVVRGDSAAYFCASSGTGGYEQYFGPGTRLTVT.

This clone has just one count. The genes are TRBV27 and TRBJ2-3, with D unresolved. This CDR3 has 14 amino acids. The ends were cut back, 5 bases at V and 7 bases at J, with 16 bases in the middle. Germline values: CDR1 MNHEY, CDR2 SMNVEV (reference sequence). CDR3 nucleotides: TGTGCCAGCAGTCCCATCGAAGGGATGTATACGCAGTATTTT. Its translation is CASSPIEGMYTQYF.

The rearrangement joins TRBV5-6 to TRBJ2-7, with D maybe TRBD2 (6 bases). Germline V CDR1 and CDR2: SGHDT, YYEEEE. The CDR3 is 16 amino acids. V dropped 4 bases and J dropped 3 bases, with 20 bases sitting between them. The CDR3 protein is CASSPWDGSGLYEQYF. CDR3 bases: TGTGCCAGCAGCCCCTGGGATGGTAGCGGACTCTACGAGCAGTACTTC.

The gene calls are TRBV6-1 and TRBJ1-2; TRBD1 might be the D (6 bases). CDR1 is MNHNS and CDR2 is SASEGT in the germline V gene. V was pared by 6 bases and J by 3 bases, with 17 bases between. The CDR3 runs 15 residues. CDR3 in amino acids: CASRGSPTGHYGYTF. The DNA of the CDR3 is TGTGCCAGCAGGGGATCCCCGACAGGACACTATGGCTACACCTTC.

The rearrangement links TRBV9 to TRBJ1-4; D perhaps matches TRBD1 (6 bases). Trimming shortened V by 2 bases and J by 2 bases, and 10 bases separated the two germline ends. There are 15 residues in the CDR3. CDR1 and CDR2 from the germline V gene are SGDLS and YYNGEE. The CDR3 bases are TGTGCCAGCAGCGTGCAGGGGAGGACTAATGAAAAACTGTTTTTT. It codes for CASSVQGRTNEKLFF.

The rearrangement links TRBV12-1 to TRBJ2-1; the table's D call, TRBD2, has no DNA check behind it. TRBV12-1 corresponds to a pseudogene. The CDR3 loop spans 18 amino acids. The DNA of the CDR3 is TGTGCCAGCAGCTTTCAGTCGCTAGCGGGGGGCTCCCCCAATGAGCAGTTCTTC. Protein: CASSFQSLAGGSPNEQFF.